This T cell receptor beta chain was recorded in a study of glioma-infiltrating T cells after dendritic cell vaccination. About the research overall: Patients had newly diagnosed or recurrent glioblastoma and received dendritic cell vaccines. Treatment, given 2003 to 2012, was autologous tumor lysate-pulsed dendritic cell vaccination. Three intradermal dendritic cell vaccine injections were given every two weeks.

The CDR3 extends over 15 amino acids. The ends lost 6 bases at V and 0 bases at J; junction bases unmatched: 4. Germline CDR1 and CDR2: SGHRS and YFSETQ. Only patients with spare fresh-frozen tumor and over two years of follow-up were included. Libraries were prepared by immunoSEQ multiplex PCR; TCRdb keeps only in-frame clonotypes and omits some of them. This table has about 32,000 clones, 90% appearing once. The clonotype originates from a human donor with glioblastoma. This rearrangement joins TRBV5-1 to TRBJ2-2; 8 positions match TRBD1. The sample was blood, taken before dendritic cell vaccination. This CDR3 reads CASTSQGANTGELFF. For the CDR3, the DNA is TGCGCCAGCACCTCACAGGGGGCGAACACCGGGGAGCTGTTTTTT.